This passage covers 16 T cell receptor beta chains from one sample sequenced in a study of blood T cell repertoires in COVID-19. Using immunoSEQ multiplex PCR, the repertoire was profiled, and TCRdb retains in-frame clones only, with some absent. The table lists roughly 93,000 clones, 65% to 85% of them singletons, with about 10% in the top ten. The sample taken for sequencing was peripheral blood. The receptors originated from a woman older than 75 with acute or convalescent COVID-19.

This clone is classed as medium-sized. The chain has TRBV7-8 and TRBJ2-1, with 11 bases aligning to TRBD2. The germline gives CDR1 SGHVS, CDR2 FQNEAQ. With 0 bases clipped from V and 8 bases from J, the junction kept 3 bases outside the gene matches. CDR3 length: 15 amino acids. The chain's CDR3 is CASSLATSGVDEQFF. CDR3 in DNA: TGTGCCAGCAGCTTAGCGACTAGCGGGGTAGATGAGCAGTTCTTC.

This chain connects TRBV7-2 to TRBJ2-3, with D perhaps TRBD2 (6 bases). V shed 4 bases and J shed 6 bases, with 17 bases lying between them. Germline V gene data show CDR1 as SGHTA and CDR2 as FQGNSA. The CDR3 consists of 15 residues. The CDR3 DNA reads TGTGCCAGCAGCTCACCCCCTCGGGGGATGGATACGCAGTATTTT. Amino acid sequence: CASSSPPRGMDTQYF.

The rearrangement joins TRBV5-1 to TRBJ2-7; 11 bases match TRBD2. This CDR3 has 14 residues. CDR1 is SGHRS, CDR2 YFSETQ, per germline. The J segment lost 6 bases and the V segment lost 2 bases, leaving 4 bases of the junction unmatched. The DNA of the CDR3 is TGCGCCAGCAGCTTCGGGACTAGCGGCGGCGAGCAGTACGTC. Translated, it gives CASSFGTSGGEQYV.

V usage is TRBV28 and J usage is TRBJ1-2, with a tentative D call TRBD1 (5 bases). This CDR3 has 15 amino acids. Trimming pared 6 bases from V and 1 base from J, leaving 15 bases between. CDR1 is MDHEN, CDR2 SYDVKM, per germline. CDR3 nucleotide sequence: TGTGCCAGCAGCCCCGGGCAGGGAGGTAACTATGGCTACACCTTC. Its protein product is CASSPGQGGNYGYTF.

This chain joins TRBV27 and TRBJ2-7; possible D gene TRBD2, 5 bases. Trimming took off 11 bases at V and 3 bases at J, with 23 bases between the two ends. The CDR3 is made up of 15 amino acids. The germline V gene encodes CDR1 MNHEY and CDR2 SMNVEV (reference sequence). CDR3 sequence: CACRLPRGARYEQYV. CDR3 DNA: TGTGCCTGCCGCCTTCCCCGGGGAGCTCGCTACGAGCAGTACGTC.

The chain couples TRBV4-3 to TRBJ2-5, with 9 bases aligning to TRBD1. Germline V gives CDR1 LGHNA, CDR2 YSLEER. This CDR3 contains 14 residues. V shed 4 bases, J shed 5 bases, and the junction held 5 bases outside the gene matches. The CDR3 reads CASSLGQGRETQYF. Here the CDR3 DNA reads TGCGCCAGCAGCCTGGGACAGGGAAGGGAGACCCAGTACTTC.

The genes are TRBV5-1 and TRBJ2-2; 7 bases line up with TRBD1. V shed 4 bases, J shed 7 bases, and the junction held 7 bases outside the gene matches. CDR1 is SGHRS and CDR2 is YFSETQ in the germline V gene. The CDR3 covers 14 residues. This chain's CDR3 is CASSKDRASGELFF. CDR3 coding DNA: TGCGCCAGCAGCAAAGACAGGGCGAGCGGGGAGCTGTTTTTT.

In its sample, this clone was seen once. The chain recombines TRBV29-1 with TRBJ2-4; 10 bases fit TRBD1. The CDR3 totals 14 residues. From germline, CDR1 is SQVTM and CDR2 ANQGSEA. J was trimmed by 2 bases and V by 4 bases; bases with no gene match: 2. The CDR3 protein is CSVAGQGSKNIQYF. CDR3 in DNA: TGCAGCGTTGCGGGACAGGGGTCCAAAAACATTCAGTACTTC.

CDR3 in DNA: TGTGCCAGCAGCGCGGAGGGGTGGGGGTATACATATTTT. Translation gives CASSAEGWGYTYF. The chain is built from TRBV7-9 and TRBJ1-3; TRBD1 is a possible D gene (5 bases). Trimming took off 5 bases at V and 15 bases at J, with 20 bases between the two ends. Looked up from germline, CDR1 is SEHNR and CDR2 is FQNEAQ (reference sequence). The length of the CDR3 is 13 residues.

The CDR3 DNA reads TGTGCCAGCTTTTATCCCGGGTATACTGAAGCTTTCTTT. This translates into CASFYPGYTEAFF. The rearrangement uses TRBV28 and TRBJ1-1, with no clear D. CDR3 length: 13 amino acids. Between the trimmed V and J ends, which lost 8 bases and 5 bases, there was a span of 15 bases. From germline, CDR1 is MDHEN and CDR2 SYDVKM.

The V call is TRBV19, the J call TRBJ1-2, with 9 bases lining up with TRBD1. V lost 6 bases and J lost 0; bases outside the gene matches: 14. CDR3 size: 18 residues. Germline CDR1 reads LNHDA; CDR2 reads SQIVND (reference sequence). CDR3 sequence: CASSRIQGAFPANYGYTF. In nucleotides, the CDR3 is TGTGCCAGTAGCCGGATACAGGGGGCCTTCCCAGCTAACTATGGCTACACCTTC.

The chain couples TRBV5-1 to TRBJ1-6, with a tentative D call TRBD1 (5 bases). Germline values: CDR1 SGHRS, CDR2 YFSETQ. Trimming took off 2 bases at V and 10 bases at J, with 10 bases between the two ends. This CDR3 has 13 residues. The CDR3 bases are TGCGCCAGCAGCTTTGACAGCGCCTCACCCCTCCACTTT. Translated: CASSFDSASPLHF. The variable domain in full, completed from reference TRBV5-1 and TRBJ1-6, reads KAGVTQTPRYLIKTRGQQVTLSCSPISGHRSVSWYQQTPGQGLQFLFEYFSETQRNKGNFPGRFSGRQFSNSRSEMNVSTLELGDSALYLCASSFDSASPLHFGNGTRLTVT.

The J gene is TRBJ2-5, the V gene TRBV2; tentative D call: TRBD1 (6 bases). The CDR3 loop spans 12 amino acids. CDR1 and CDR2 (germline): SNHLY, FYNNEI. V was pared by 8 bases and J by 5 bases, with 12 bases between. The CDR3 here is CASQDRGETQYF. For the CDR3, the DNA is TGTGCCAGCCAGGACAGAGGCGAGACCCAGTACTTC.

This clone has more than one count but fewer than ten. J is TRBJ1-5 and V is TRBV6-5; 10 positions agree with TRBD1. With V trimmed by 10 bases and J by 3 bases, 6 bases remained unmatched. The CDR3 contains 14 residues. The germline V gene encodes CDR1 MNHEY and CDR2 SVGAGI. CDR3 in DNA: TGTGCCACCGAAGGACAGGGGGTCAATCAGCCCCAGCATTTT. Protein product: CATEGQGVNQPQHF.

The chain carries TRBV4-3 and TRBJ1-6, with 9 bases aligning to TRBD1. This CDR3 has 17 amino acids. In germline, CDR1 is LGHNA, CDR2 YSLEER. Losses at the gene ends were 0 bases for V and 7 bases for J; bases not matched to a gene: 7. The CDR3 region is CASSQDSTTGGNSPLHF. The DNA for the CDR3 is TGCGCCAGCAGCCAAGATTCGACTACAGGGGGCAATTCACCCCTCCACTTT.

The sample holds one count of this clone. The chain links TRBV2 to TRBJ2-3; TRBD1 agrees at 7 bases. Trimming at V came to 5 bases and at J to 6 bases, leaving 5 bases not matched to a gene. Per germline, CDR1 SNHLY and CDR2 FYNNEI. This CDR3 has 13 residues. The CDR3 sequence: CASSIDRADTQYF. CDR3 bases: TGTGCCAGCAGTATAGACAGGGCGGATACGCAGTATTTT.